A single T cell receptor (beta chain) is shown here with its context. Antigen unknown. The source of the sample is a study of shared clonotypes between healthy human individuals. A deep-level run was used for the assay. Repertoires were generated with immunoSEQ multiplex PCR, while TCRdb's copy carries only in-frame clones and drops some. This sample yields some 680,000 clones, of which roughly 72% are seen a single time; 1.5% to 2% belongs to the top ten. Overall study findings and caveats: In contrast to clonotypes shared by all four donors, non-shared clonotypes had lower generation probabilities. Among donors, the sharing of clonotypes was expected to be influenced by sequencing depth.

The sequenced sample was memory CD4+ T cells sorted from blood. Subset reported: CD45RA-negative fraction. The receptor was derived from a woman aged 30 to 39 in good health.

The CDR3 coding sequence is TGTGCCAGTAGGAGCGGCCGCTCCTACAATGAGCAGTTCTTC. It encodes CASRSGRSYNEQFF. This chain joins TRBV19 and TRBJ2-1; a possible D gene is TRBD2 (5 bases). Germline V gives CDR1 LNHDA, CDR2 SQIVND (reference sequence). The CDR3 has 14 residues. V shed 6 bases and J shed 0 bases, with 9 bases lying between them.